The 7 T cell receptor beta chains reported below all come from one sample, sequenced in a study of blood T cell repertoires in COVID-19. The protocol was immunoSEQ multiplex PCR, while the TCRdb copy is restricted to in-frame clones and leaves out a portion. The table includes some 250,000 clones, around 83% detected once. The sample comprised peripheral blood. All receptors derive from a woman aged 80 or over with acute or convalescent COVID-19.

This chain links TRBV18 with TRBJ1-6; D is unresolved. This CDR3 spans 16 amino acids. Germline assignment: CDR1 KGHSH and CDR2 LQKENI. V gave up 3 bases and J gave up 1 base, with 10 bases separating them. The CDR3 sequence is CASSPAEGSYNSPLHF. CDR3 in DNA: TGTGCCAGCTCACCGGCAGAGGGATCCTATAATTCACCCCTCCACTTT.

As DNA, the CDR3 is TGTGCCAGCAGCTTCGGACAGCTAAGCTCCTACAATGAGCAGTTCTTC. Encoded protein: CASSFGQLSSYNEQFF. The V gene is TRBV7-8, the J gene TRBJ2-1; weak D call: TRBD1 (6 bases). V was pared by 3 bases and J by 0 bases, with 12 bases between. This CDR3 has 16 amino acids. Per germline, CDR1 SGHVS and CDR2 FQNEAQ.

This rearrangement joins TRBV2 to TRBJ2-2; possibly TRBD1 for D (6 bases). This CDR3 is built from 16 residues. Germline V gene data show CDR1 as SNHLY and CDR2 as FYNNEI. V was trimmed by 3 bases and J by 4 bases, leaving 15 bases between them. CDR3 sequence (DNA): TGTGCCAGCAGTGACGGGTCAGGGGAAGTCACCGGGGAGCTGTTTTTT. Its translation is CASSDGSGEVTGELFF.

CDR3 residues: CASSQEPGGSQPQHF. CDR3 in DNA: TGTGCCAGCAGCCAAGAACCAGGGGGCTCCCAGCCCCAGCATTTT. The chain carries TRBV3-1 (or the pseudogene TRBV3-2) and TRBJ1-5, with 8 bases fitting TRBD1. This CDR3 contains 15 residues. The junction had 5 bases not matched to a gene; V was cut back by 0 bases and J by 7 bases. Germline CDR1 and CDR2: LGHDT and YNNKEL (reference sequence).

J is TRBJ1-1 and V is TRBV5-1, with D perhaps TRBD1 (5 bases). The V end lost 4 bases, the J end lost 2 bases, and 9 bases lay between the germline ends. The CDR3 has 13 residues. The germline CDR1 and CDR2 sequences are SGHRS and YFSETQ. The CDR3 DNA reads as TGCGCCAGCAGCATACAGGTTAACACTGAAGCTTTCTTT. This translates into CASSIQVNTEAFF.

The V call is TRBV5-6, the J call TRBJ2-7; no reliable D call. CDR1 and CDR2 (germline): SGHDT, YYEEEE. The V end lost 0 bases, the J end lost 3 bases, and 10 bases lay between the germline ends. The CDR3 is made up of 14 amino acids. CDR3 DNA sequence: TGTGCCAGCAGCTTGGGACCGACTCGCTACGAGCAGTACTTC. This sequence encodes CASSLGPTRYEQYF. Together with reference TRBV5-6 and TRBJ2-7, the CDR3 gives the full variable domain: DAGVTQSPTHLIKTRGQQVTLRCSPKSGHDTVSWYQQALGQGPQFIFQYYEEEERQRGNFPDRFSGHQFPNYSSELNVNALLLGDSALYLCASSLGPTRYEQYFGPGTRLTVT.

CDR3: CASSQEGDRAVLRFGEQFF. The CDR3 coding sequence is TGTGCCAGCAGCCAAGAAGGGGACAGGGCCGTTTTGAGGTTCGGTGAGCAGTTCTTC. The chain is built from TRBV3-1 (or the pseudogene TRBV3-2) and TRBJ2-1; the match to TRBD1 covers 9 bases. Germline V gene lookup returns CDR1 LGHDT and CDR2 YNNKEL (reference sequence). The CDR3 runs 19 residues. V shed 0 bases and J 9 bases; nucleotides not matched to a gene: 18.